This passage covers 26 T cell receptor beta chains from one sample sequenced in a study of PD-L1 blockade in urothelial cancer. Assay used: immunoSEQ multiplex PCR; TCRdb lists only in-frame clones, some missing. Altogether nearly 30,000 clones are present, approximately 87% being singletons, with the ten largest covering 2.5% to 3.5%. This specimen consisted of PBMCs, obtained around atezolizumab (anti-PD-L1) treatment. Receptor source: a man aged 50 to 60 with urothelial cancer.

The rearrangement links TRBV9 to TRBJ2-7; maybe TRBD2 (5 bases). This CDR3 comprises 16 residues. The germline CDR1 and CDR2 sequences are SGDLS and YYNGEE. The germline V and J ends were trimmed by 4 bases and 3 bases, with 20 bases remaining between them. This CDR3 reads CASSPVKSGRIYEQYF. DNA of the CDR3: TGTGCCAGCAGCCCCGTCAAATCGGGAAGAATCTACGAGCAGTACTTC.

J is TRBJ2-7 and V is TRBV14; D perhaps matches TRBD2 (5 bases). The germline V gene has CDR1 SGHDN and CDR2 FVKESK. V was pared by 2 bases and J by 4 bases, with 15 bases between. This CDR3 has 15 amino acids. CDR3 protein: CASSQPPRAIYEQYF. The DNA for the CDR3 is TGTGCCAGCAGCCAACCCCCGAGGGCTATTTACGAGCAGTACTTC.

The V call is TRBV7-8, the J call TRBJ1-5; D not certain. The length of the CDR3 is 14 residues. From germline, CDR1 is SGHVS and CDR2 FQNEAQ. V was shortened by 5 bases and J by 3 bases, with 11 bases between the two germline ends. The CDR3 spells CASSQDGINQPQHF. The CDR3, as DNA: TGTGCCAGCAGCCAAGACGGGATCAATCAGCCCCAGCATTTT.

The chain employs TRBV4-2 and TRBJ1-3, with D possibly being TRBD1 (6 bases). The V end lost 3 bases, the J end lost 6 bases, and 15 bases lay between the germline ends. Germline V gene data show CDR1 as LGHNA and CDR2 as YNFKEQ. The CDR3 loop spans 15 amino acids. This CDR3 is CASSQAPQGSNTIYF. CDR3 coding DNA: TGTGCCAGCAGCCAGGCGCCACAGGGTTCAAACACCATATATTTT.

This clone was counted a single time. The chain recombines TRBV5-5 with TRBJ1-1, with a tentative D call TRBD1 (5 bases). V lost 2 bases and J 4 bases, leaving 21 bases between the germline ends. This CDR3 region has 17 residues. Germline values: CDR1 SGHKS, CDR2 YYEKEE (reference sequence). The CDR3 sequence: CASSLGIADKLFTEAFF. CDR3 nucleotides: TGTGCCAGCAGCTTAGGTATTGCGGACAAGCTTTTCACTGAAGCTTTCTTT.

V gene TRBV19 combines with J gene TRBJ2-4; weak D call: TRBD2 (6 bases). The CDR3 extends over 15 amino acids. V was cut by 5 bases and J by 3 bases, with 14 bases left in between. Germline V gene data show CDR1 as LNHDA and CDR2 as SQIVND (reference sequence). CDR3 region: CASSQQGGNKNIQYF. The CDR3 DNA follows: TGTGCCAGTAGTCAACAAGGAGGGAACAAAAACATTCAGTACTTC. Using reference TRBV19 and TRBJ2-4 for the parts outside the CDR3, the full variable domain is DGGITQSPKYLFRKEGQNVTLSCEQNLNHDAMYWYRQDPGQGLRLIYYSQIVNDFQKGDIAEGYSVSREKKESFPLTVTSAQKNPTAFYLCASSQQGGNKNIQYFGAGTRLSVL.

The rearrangement joins TRBV7-6 to TRBJ1-5; TRBD1 matches at 9 bases. The V and J ends lost 2 bases and 5 bases, in that order; junction bases with no gene match: 1. Germline V lookup: CDR1 SGHVS, CDR2 FNYEAQ. This CDR3 comprises 14 residues. In DNA form, the CDR3 reads TGTGCCAGCAGCTTAACAGGGGGCGATCAGCCCCAGCATTTT. Its translation is CASSLTGGDQPQHF.

The sample holds one count of this clone. The J gene is TRBJ1-4, the V gene TRBV19; D possibly corresponds to TRBD1 (6 bases). The germline V gene encodes CDR1 LNHDA and CDR2 SQIVND (reference sequence). This CDR3 region has 15 residues. V dropped 3 bases and J dropped 5 bases, with 13 bases sitting between them. The CDR3 DNA sequence: TGTGCCAGTAGTATTGTACAGGGAGTAAATGAAAAACTGTTTTTT. Its translation: CASSIVQGVNEKLFF.

This rearrangement joins TRBV19 to TRBJ2-2; possible D gene TRBD2, 5 bases. From germline, CDR1 is LNHDA and CDR2 SQIVND (reference sequence). The length of the CDR3 is 14 residues. V was cut by 2 bases and J by 7 bases, with 11 bases left in between. The CDR3 is CASSISRVSGELFF. In DNA form, the CDR3 reads TGTGCCAGTAGTATATCGAGGGTGAGCGGGGAGCTGTTTTTT.

This rearrangement joins TRBV19 to TRBJ1-1; D is unresolved. V was shortened by 4 bases and J by 4 bases, with 13 bases between the two germline ends. The V gene's germline CDR1 is LNHDA and CDR2 SQIVND (reference sequence). This CDR3 has 14 residues. Here the CDR3 reads CASSTRADITEAFF. The DNA of the CDR3 is TGTGCCAGTAGTACGAGGGCTGACATCACTGAAGCTTTCTTT. Filled out from reference TRBV19 and TRBJ1-1, the complete variable domain reads DGGITQSPKYLFRKEGQNVTLSCEQNLNHDAMYWYRQDPGQGLRLIYYSQIVNDFQKGDIAEGYSVSREKKESFPLTVTSAQKNPTAFYLCASSTRADITEAFFGQGTRLTVV.

As DNA, the CDR3 is TGCGCCAGCAGCTTGGCATCTTCGGACAGGGTGTACGAGCAGTACTTC. This sequence encodes CASSLASSDRVYEQYF. The chain employs TRBV5-1 and TRBJ2-7, with 8 bases aligning to TRBD1. This CDR3 region has 16 residues. Germline-derived CDR1 and CDR2 are SGHRS and YFSETQ. Trimming took 0 bases from V and 4 from J; bases not matched to a gene: 9. The full variable domain, completed using reference TRBV5-1 and TRBJ2-7, is KAGVTQTPRYLIKTRGQQVTLSCSPISGHRSVSWYQQTPGQGLQFLFEYFSETQRNKGNFPGRFSGRQFSNSRSEMNVSTLELGDSALYLCASSLASSDRVYEQYFGPGTRLTVT.

This clone came up once. The CDR3 protein is CASSTLTGRGYGYTF. The CDR3 nucleotides are TGTGCCAGTAGTACCCTGACAGGGCGCGGGTATGGCTACACCTTC. J is TRBJ1-2 and V is TRBV19, with TRBD1 matching 7 bases. Germline V CDR1 and CDR2: LNHDA, SQIVND (reference sequence). The CDR3 runs 15 residues. The trim removed 4 bases at V and 5 bases at J, leaving 10 bases unmatched.

This sequence joins TRBV6-5 and TRBJ1-4; 7 bases map to TRBD1. The CDR3 covers 14 residues. Germline V gene sequence: CDR1 MNHEY, CDR2 SVGAGI. J gave up 3 bases and V 6 bases, and 4 bases lay outside the gene matches. DNA for the CDR3: TGTGCCAGCAGGGGGACAGTCCCTAATGAAAAACTGTTTTTT. Protein sequence: CASRGTVPNEKLFF.

A few counts support this clone. The genes are TRBV2 and TRBJ2-1; 8 bases fit TRBD2. This CDR3 spans 12 amino acids. The trim removed 10 bases at V and 6 bases at J, leaving 5 bases unmatched. Per germline, CDR1 SNHLY and CDR2 FYNNEI. The CDR3 bases are TGTGCCACCCAGCGGGAGTTCAATGAGCAGTTCTTC. It codes for CATQREFNEQFF.

The J gene is TRBJ1-5, the V gene TRBV4-2; D is undetermined. CDR1 LGHNA and CDR2 YNFKEQ come from the germline V gene. The V end was cut by 2 bases, the J end by 7 bases, with 9 bases between. The CDR3 is made up of 13 amino acids. In DNA form, the CDR3 reads TGTGCCAGCAGCCAAACGCCGGGACAGCCCCAGCATTTT. This translates into CASSQTPGQPQHF.

The rearrangement joins TRBV4-3 to TRBJ2-1, with D perhaps matching TRBD2 (5 bases). Looked up from germline, CDR1 is LGHNA and CDR2 is YSLEER. There are 17 residues in the CDR3. V was clipped by 0 bases and J by 0 bases, with 12 bases between them. The CDR3 sequence: CASSQETWRSSYNEQFF. In DNA form, the CDR3 reads TGCGCCAGCAGCCAAGAAACATGGAGGAGCTCCTACAATGAGCAGTTCTTC.

The V call is TRBV6-5, the J call TRBJ2-7; D might be TRBD1 (5 bases). V lost 0 bases, J lost 4 bases, and 16 bases lay in between. Germline V gene lookup returns CDR1 MNHEY and CDR2 SVGAGI. CDR3 length: 16 residues. The CDR3 here is CASSYSQGFVEYEQYF. The CDR3 DNA reads TGTGCCAGCAGTTACTCTCAGGGATTTGTTGAATACGAGCAGTACTTC.

This chain uses TRBV19 with TRBJ2-2; a possible D gene is TRBD2 (6 bases). The germline V and J ends were trimmed by 3 bases and 3 bases, with 11 bases remaining between them. CDR3 length: 15 amino acids. In germline, CDR1 is LNHDA, CDR2 SQIVND (reference sequence). CDR3 DNA sequence: TGTGCCAGTAGTATTGTGGGGGACTACACCGGGGAGCTGTTTTTT. Its translation: CASSIVGDYTGELFF.

The V and J genes are TRBV7-3 and TRBJ2-5, with 7 positions matching TRBD1. Germline values: CDR1 SGHTA, CDR2 FQGTGA. V trimming: 6 bases; J trimming: 4 bases; junction bases outside the gene matches: 11. The CDR3 sequence is 15 residues long. CDR3 residues: CASRQTGDWRETQYF. CDR3 DNA sequence: TGTGCCAGCAGGCAAACAGGGGATTGGCGAGAGACCCAGTACTTC.

The chain joins TRBV6-5 to TRBJ2-1; a possible D gene is TRBD2 (5 bases). V lost 5 bases, J lost 10 bases, and 15 bases lay in between. The CDR3 runs 13 residues. Looked up from germline, CDR1 is MNHEY and CDR2 is SVGAGI. This CDR3 reads CASSQLGLPEQFF. In DNA form, the CDR3 reads TGTGCCAGCAGTCAACTCGGACTCCCCGAGCAGTTCTTC.

This sequence joins TRBV29-1 and TRBJ2-5; 9 bases map to TRBD1. Germline V gene data show CDR1 as SQVTM and CDR2 as ANQGSEA. V lost 1 base, J lost 5 bases, and 5 bases stayed unmatched. The CDR3 length is 14 residues. DNA for the CDR3: TGCAGCGTTGAAGGACAGGGGGTCGGGGAGACCCAGTACTTC. This gives the protein CSVEGQGVGETQYF.

The chain couples TRBV11-2 to TRBJ2-3; 8 nucleotides line up with TRBD2. In germline, CDR1 is SGHAT, CDR2 FQNNGV. The CDR3 extends over 17 amino acids. Trimming cost V 1 base and J 0 bases; bases outside gene matches: 6. CDR3 protein: CASSLGLLAASTDTQYF. In DNA, the CDR3 is TGTGCCAGCAGCTTAGGTTTACTAGCGGCTAGCACAGATACGCAGTATTTT.

J is TRBJ2-7 and V is TRBV2, with D possibly matching TRBD2 (5 bases). Germline CDR1 is SNHLY and CDR2 is FYNNEI. This CDR3 has 12 amino acids. V was cut by 8 bases and J by 12 bases, with 20 bases left in between. CDR3: CASRRISANLYF. CDR3 DNA: TGTGCCAGCCGGAGGATCAGCGCTAACCTGTACTTC.

The rearrangement links TRBV5-5 to TRBJ1-5; a possible D gene is TRBD1 (6 bases). V dropped 0 bases and J dropped 3 bases, with 13 bases sitting between them. CDR1 and CDR2 from the germline V gene are SGHKS and YYEKEE (reference sequence). This CDR3 is built from 16 residues. CDR3 nucleotides: TGTGCCAGCAGCTTGGGGGTCGGGGGGGCCAATCAGCCCCAGCATTTT. It specifies CASSLGVGGANQPQHF. The variable domain in full, with the rest retrieved from reference TRBV5-5 and TRBJ1-5, is DAGVTQSPTHLIKTRGQQVTLRCSPISGHKSVSWYQQVLGQGPQFIFQYYEKEERGRGNFPDRFSARQFPNYSSELNVNALLLGDSALYLCASSLGVGGANQPQHFGDGTRLSIL.

The chain employs TRBV30 and TRBJ1-4; D might be TRBD1 (6 bases). Trimming took 2 bases from V and 7 from J, leaving 20 bases between them. This CDR3 is 16 amino acids long. Germline lookup yields CDR1 GTSNPN and CDR2 SVGIG (reference sequence). The CDR3 protein is CAWSKTNRAAGEKLFF. CDR3 in DNA: TGTGCCTGGAGTAAAACGAACAGGGCGGCGGGTGAAAAACTGTTTTTT.

V is TRBV18 and J is TRBJ1-1, with D possibly matching TRBD1 (6 bases). Trimming removed 4 bases from V and 1 base from J, with 13 bases in between. This CDR3 region has 15 residues. Germline loops: CDR1 KGHSH, CDR2 LQKENI. CDR3 sequence: CASSRSQGPNTEAFF. The CDR3 DNA reads TGTGCCAGCTCACGATCACAGGGTCCGAACACTGAAGCTTTCTTT.